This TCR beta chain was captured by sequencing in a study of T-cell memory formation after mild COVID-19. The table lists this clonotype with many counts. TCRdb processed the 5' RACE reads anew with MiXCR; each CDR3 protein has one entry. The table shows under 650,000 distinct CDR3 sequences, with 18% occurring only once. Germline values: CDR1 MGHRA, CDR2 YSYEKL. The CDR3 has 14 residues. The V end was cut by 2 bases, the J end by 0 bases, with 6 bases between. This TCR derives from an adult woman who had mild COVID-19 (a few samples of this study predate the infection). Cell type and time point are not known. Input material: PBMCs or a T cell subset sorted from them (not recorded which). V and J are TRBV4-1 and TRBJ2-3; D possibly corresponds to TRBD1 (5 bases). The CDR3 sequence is CASSQRQSTDTQYF. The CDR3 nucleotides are TGCGCCAGCAGCCAAAGACAGAGCACAGATACGCAGTATTTT.